The T cell receptor beta chain described here comes from a study of blood T cell repertoires in COVID-19. The table came from immunoSEQ multiplex PCR; TCRdb's copy has only in-frame clones and leaves some out. The sample contains more than 110,000 clones, about 80% of which appear only once. CDR1 and CDR2 from the germline V gene are KGHSH and LQKENI. V was clipped by 4 bases and J by 5 bases; unmatched bases: 9. This CDR3 is 17 amino acids long. The receptor's source is a human donor in a cohort sampled during active COVID-19. The chain is built from TRBV18 and TRBJ2-1, with 12 positions matching TRBD2. Input material: peripheral blood. The CDR3 sequence: CASSLRLAGVIDNEQFF. The DNA of the CDR3 is TGTGCCAGCTCACTACGACTAGCGGGGGTAATAGACAATGAGCAGTTCTTC.